One and the same sample provided the 32 T cell receptor beta chains below, sequenced in a study of cytomegalovirus exposure and HLA in healthy donors. Primers: 60 Vbeta forward and 13 Jbeta reverse. Assay: immunoSEQ multiplex PCR; the TCRdb copy retains only in-frame clones and omits some. The table has 150,000 to 200,000 clones, over 70% seen once. The sample consisted of PBMCs. These receptors originate from a woman aged 40-49 years in good health and CMV-seropositive.

This clone showed up just a few times. The rearrangement joins TRBV2 to TRBJ1-1; 9 positions match TRBD1. Germline-derived CDR1 and CDR2 are SNHLY and FYNNEI. The ends lost 7 bases at V and 1 base at J; junction bases unmatched: 13. CDR3 length equals 17 residues. CDR3 sequence: CASIARGTGRKNTEAFF. The DNA for the CDR3 is TGTGCCAGCATCGCCCGCGGGACAGGGAGAAAGAACACTGAAGCTTTCTTT. Full variable domain (rest looked up from reference TRBV2 and TRBJ1-1): EPEVTQTPSHQVTQMGQEVILRCVPISNHLYFYWYRQILGQKVEFLVSFYNNEISEKSEIFDDQFSVERPDGSNFTLKIRSTKLEDSAMYFCASIARGTGRKNTEAFFGQGTRLTVV.

A note on this clone: A read error may produce the germline difference seen at one junction end. The chain has TRBV6-5 and TRBJ2-1; D remains unclear. Per the germline V gene, CDR1 is MNHEY and CDR2 is SVGAGI. This CDR3 comprises 13 residues. This CDR3 reads CASMAGWYSEQFF. In nucleotides, the CDR3 is TGTGCCAGCATGGCCGGATGGTACAGTGAGCAGTTCTTC.

This clone was counted a few times. The chain couples TRBV28 to TRBJ1-2; TRBD1 matches at 7 bases. Per germline, CDR1 MDHEN and CDR2 SYDVKM. With 2 bases clipped from V and 4 bases from J, the junction kept 4 bases outside the gene matches. This CDR3 spans 14 amino acids. As DNA, the CDR3 is TGTGCCAGCAGTTTAACAGGGGTCGGCTATGGCTACACCTTC. Its translation: CASSLTGVGYGYTF.

The V and J genes are TRBV7-6 and TRBJ2-5; 9 bases match TRBD2. The J call may be incorrect, as the DNA end agrees better with TRBJ2-7. There are 15 residues in the CDR3. CDR1 and CDR2 from the germline V gene are SGHVS and FNYEAQ. CDR3 sequence: CASSLASGGLYEQYF. Written as DNA, the CDR3 is TGTGCCAGCAGCTTAGCTAGCGGGGGACTTTACGAGCAGTACTTC.

The chain has TRBV30 and TRBJ1-3; 9 bases align to TRBD1. V shed 3 bases and J 0 bases; nucleotides not matched to a gene: 3. CDR3 length: 15 amino acids. Germline-derived CDR1 and CDR2 are GTSNPN and SVGIG (reference sequence). This chain's CDR3 is CAWSSDRGSGNTIYF. The DNA for the CDR3 is TGTGCCTGGAGCTCGGACAGGGGCTCTGGAAACACCATATATTTT.

V gene TRBV19 combines with J gene TRBJ1-1, with D unresolved. The CDR3 totals 14 residues. Trimming stripped 1 base from V and 1 base from J, with 7 bases between. CDR1 is LNHDA, CDR2 SQIVND, per germline (reference sequence). DNA for the CDR3: TGTGCCAGTAGTATAGGAACAGAGAACACTGAAGCTTTCTTT. It translates to CASSIGTENTEAFF.

CDR3 residues: CASSTTGNQPQHF. CDR3 DNA: TGTGCCAGTAGTACGACGGGTAATCAGCCCCAGCATTTT. V gene TRBV19 combines with J gene TRBJ1-5; D is uncertain. CDR1 and CDR2 (germline): LNHDA, SQIVND (reference sequence). V lost 4 bases and J 4 bases, leaving 8 bases between the germline ends. CDR3 size: 13 residues.

This chain links TRBV30 with TRBJ2-3; D may be TRBD1 (5 bases). Germline lookup yields CDR1 GTSNPN and CDR2 SVGIG (reference sequence). Trimming removed 6 bases at V and 2 bases at J, with 12 bases between. The CDR3 has 13 amino acids. In nucleotides, the CDR3 is TGTGCCTGTGCTAGTGGGGCCACAGATACGCAGTATTTT. Its protein product is CACASGATDTQYF.

The chain uses TRBV6-4 and TRBJ2-6; TRBD1 matches at 7 bases. The CDR3 contains 14 residues. The J segment lost 11 bases and the V segment lost 3 bases, leaving 7 bases of the junction unmatched. Looked up from germline, CDR1 is MRHNA and CDR2 is SNTAGT. The CDR3 region is CASSEAVGGDVLTF. CDR3 coding DNA: TGTGCCAGCAGTGAAGCGGTAGGGGGCGACGTCCTGACTTTC.

For the CDR3, the DNA is TGTGCCAGCAGCTTCCCCCATGGCACAGATACGCAGTATTTT. It yields the protein CASSFPHGTDTQYF. This rearrangement joins TRBV5-6 to TRBJ2-3; D call uncertain. Trimming removed 2 bases from V and 1 base from J, with 8 bases in between. CDR1 SGHDT and CDR2 YYEEEE come from the germline V gene. The CDR3 spans 14 residues. The variable domain in full, completed from reference TRBV5-6 and TRBJ2-3, reads DAGVTQSPTHLIKTRGQQVTLRCSPKSGHDTVSWYQQALGQGPQFIFQYYEEEERQRGNFPDRFSGHQFPNYSSELNVNALLLGDSALYLCASSFPHGTDTQYFGPGTRLTVL.

As to this clone: This same CDR3 is encoded by further DNA sequences in the sample. The gene calls are TRBV19 and TRBJ1-2; D uncertain. The V gene lost 4 bases and the J gene lost 4 bases, with 7 bases spanning the gap. The CDR3 totals 12 residues. The germline V gene encodes CDR1 LNHDA and CDR2 SQIVND (reference sequence). The CDR3 coding sequence is TGTGCCAGTAGTACAACAGTCTATGGCTACACCTTC. It translates to CASSTTVYGYTF.

This chain joins TRBV2 and TRBJ1-3; no definite D call. Germline assignment: CDR1 SNHLY and CDR2 FYNNEI. Trimming removed 5 bases from V and 1 base from J, with 6 bases in between. The CDR3 loop spans 13 amino acids. The CDR3 protein is CASSPLSGNTIYF. The CDR3 nucleotides are TGTGCCAGCAGTCCCCTTTCTGGAAACACCATATATTTT.

The chain uses TRBV6-1 and TRBJ1-5, with 9 positions matching TRBD1. V trimming: 10 bases; J trimming: 7 bases; junction bases outside the gene matches: 8. This CDR3 comprises 13 residues. Germline V gene sequence: CDR1 MNHNS, CDR2 SASEGT. The DNA of the CDR3 is TGTGCCATCACAGGGGGCGCTCGGCAGCCCCAGCATTTT. It is translated as CAITGGARQPQHF.

The chain joins TRBV27 to TRBJ2-7, with 10 bases identical to TRBD2. The CDR3 is made up of 15 amino acids. Trimming took 5 bases from V and 3 from J; bases not matched to a gene: 7. From germline, CDR1 is MNHEY and CDR2 SMNVEV (reference sequence). The DNA for the CDR3 is TGTGCCAGCAGTCGACCCGGGACTAGCGTCTACGAGCAGTACTTC. Its translation is CASSRPGTSVYEQYF.

The chain employs TRBV13 and TRBJ1-5, with unresolved D. Per the germline V gene, CDR1 is PRHDT and CDR2 is FYEKMQ (reference sequence). Deletions cut 0 bases from V and 5 bases from J, with 8 bases between. This CDR3 has 14 residues. The CDR3 coding sequence is TGTGCCAGCAGCTTAGGCCTGAGGGATCAGCCCCAGCATTTT. Its protein is CASSLGLRDQPQHF.

The V call is TRBV7-3, the J call TRBJ2-3; D unresolved. The CDR3 runs 14 residues. Trimming left V 0 bases short and J 1 base short, with 5 bases between. Germline values: CDR1 SGHTA, CDR2 FQGTGA. As DNA, the CDR3 is TGTGCCAGCAGCTTAACCCCGGGCACAGATACGCAGTATTTT. Protein product: CASSLTPGTDTQYF.

This rearrangement joins TRBV30 to TRBJ1-2; a weak D match, TRBD1 (6 bases). CDR3 length equals 12 residues. Germline V CDR1 and CDR2: GTSNPN, SVGIG (reference sequence). Trimming pared 4 bases from V and 12 bases from J, leaving 18 bases between. CDR3 region: CAWTSNRVPDTF. Written as DNA, the CDR3 is TGTGCCTGGACCTCGAACAGGGTCCCGGACACCTTC.

The chain combines TRBV10-3 with TRBJ2-5, with TRBD2 matching 12 bases. Germline loops: CDR1 ENHRY, CDR2 SYGVKD. The CDR3 is 13 amino acids. V shed 10 bases and J 11 bases; nucleotides not matched to a gene: 11. As DNA, the CDR3 is TGTGCCACCCACCTAGCGGGGGGGAGTGAGCAGTACTTC. Translating it yields CATHLAGGSEQYF.

V and J are TRBV19 and TRBJ1-2; D is possibly TRBD1 (6 bases). The CDR3 is made up of 14 amino acids. V lost 3 bases, J lost 6 bases, and 14 bases lay in between. CDR1 LNHDA and CDR2 SQIVND come from the germline V gene (reference sequence). This CDR3 is CASSMRGPVHGYTF. For the CDR3, the DNA is TGTGCCAGTAGTATGCGGGGGCCCGTGCATGGCTACACCTTC.

This chain links TRBV5-1 with TRBJ2-7; 8 bases line up with TRBD1. The CDR3 has 14 amino acids. The V segment lost 4 bases and the J segment 1 base; nucleotides outside the gene matches: 4. Germline V gives CDR1 SGHRS, CDR2 YFSETQ. Written as DNA, the CDR3 is TGCGCCAGCAGCATGACAGGGGAGTCCTACGAGCAGTACTTC. It translates to CASSMTGESYEQYF.

The rearrangement joins TRBV11-2 to TRBJ2-3; TRBD2 matches 11 bases. This CDR3 contains 13 residues. From germline, CDR1 is SGHAT and CDR2 FQNNGV. The junction had 2 bases not matched to a gene; V was cut back by 10 bases and J by 2 bases. As DNA, the CDR3 is TGTGCCATAGCGGGGGGGATCACAGATACGCAGTATTTT. Amino acid sequence: CAIAGGITDTQYF.

The chain uses TRBV6-5 and TRBJ1-6; D is undetermined. V was cut by 8 bases and J by 6 bases, with 11 bases left in between. The CDR3 extends over 13 amino acids. CDR1 MNHEY and CDR2 SVGAGI come from the germline V gene. The CDR3 coding sequence is TGTGCCAGCCGAGTGGAGCGTAATTCACCCCTCCACTTT. The encoded protein is CASRVERNSPLHF.

The sample holds a few counts of this clone. The rearrangement links TRBV9 to TRBJ2-5; perhaps TRBD2 as D (5 bases). The germline V gene has CDR1 SGDLS and CDR2 YYNGEE. V was pared by 1 base and J by 1 base, with 11 bases between. There are 15 residues in the CDR3. The chain's CDR3 is CASSVSGSSQETQYF. The CDR3 DNA reads TGTGCCAGCAGCGTAAGCGGTAGCTCCCAAGAGACCCAGTACTTC. Full variable domain (outside the CDR3, taken from reference TRBV9 and TRBJ2-5): DSGVTQTPKHLITATGQRVTLRCSPRSGDLSVYWYQQSLDQGLQFLIQYYNGEERAKGNILERFSAQQFPDLHSELNLSSLELGDSALYFCASSVSGSSQETQYFGPGTRLLVL.

This clone has more than one count but fewer than ten. This chain joins TRBV11-1 and TRBJ1-6, with 8 bases identical to TRBD1. The germline V gene encodes CDR1 SGHAT and CDR2 FQDESV (reference sequence). V was clipped by 5 bases and J by 6 bases; unmatched bases: 6. This CDR3 spans 15 amino acids. The CDR3 DNA reads TGTGCCAGCAGCACAAACACAGGGGGTAATTCACCCCTCCACTTT. Translating gives CASSTNTGGNSPLHF.

V is TRBV19 and J is TRBJ1-3; D not resolved. V was shortened by 4 bases and J by 0 bases, with 7 bases between the two germline ends. This CDR3 is built from 14 residues. The germline gives CDR1 LNHDA, CDR2 SQIVND (reference sequence). The CDR3 sequence is CASSTQSSGNTIYF. CDR3 DNA: TGTGCCAGTAGTACACAGAGCTCTGGAAACACCATATATTTT. Drawing the rest from reference TRBV19 and TRBJ1-3, the complete variable domain is DGGITQSPKYLFRKEGQNVTLSCEQNLNHDAMYWYRQDPGQGLRLIYYSQIVNDFQKGDIAEGYSVSREKKESFPLTVTSAQKNPTAFYLCASSTQSSGNTIYFGEGSWLTVV.

The chain uses TRBV30 and TRBJ1-1; D may be TRBD1 (5 bases). V was shortened by 0 bases and J by 4 bases, with 12 bases between the two germline ends. This CDR3 is built from 14 residues. The germline V gene encodes CDR1 GTSNPN and CDR2 SVGIG (reference sequence). The DNA of the CDR3 is TGTGCCTGGAGTGTATTCGGGGGTGGCACTGAAGCTTTCTTT. This encodes CAWSVFGGGTEAFF. Looking up the rest from reference TRBV30 and TRBJ1-1 gives the full variable domain: SQTIHQWPATLVQPVGSPLSLECTVEGTSNPNLYWYRQAAGRGLQLLFYSVGIGQISSEVPQNLSASRPQDRQFILSSKKLLLSDSGFYLCAWSVFGGGTEAFFGQGTRLTVV.

This chain links TRBV4-1 with TRBJ2-1, with D possibly matching TRBD2 (6 bases). CDR1 MGHRA and CDR2 YSYEKL come from the germline V gene. Trimming took 3 bases from V and 5 from J, leaving 17 bases between them. This CDR3 is 16 amino acids long. CDR3 in amino acids: CASSQATSWKNNEQFF. In DNA form, the CDR3 reads TGCGCCAGCAGCCAGGCTACTAGCTGGAAGAACAATGAGCAGTTCTTC.

The chain joins TRBV29-1 to TRBJ1-1; 7 nucleotides line up with TRBD1. Germline V CDR1 and CDR2: SQVTM, ANQGSEA. The CDR3 contains 14 residues. With 8 bases clipped from V and 2 bases from J, the junction kept 11 bases outside the gene matches. The CDR3 is CSTGPGTVNTEAFF. CDR3 coding DNA: TGCAGCACTGGACCCGGGACAGTAAACACTGAAGCTTTCTTT.

The chain recombines TRBV5-1 with TRBJ1-1, with a weak D call TRBD1 (6 bases). V was shortened by 0 bases and J by 0 bases, with 9 bases between the two germline ends. The germline V gene encodes CDR1 SGHRS and CDR2 YFSETQ. The CDR3 totals 15 residues. The CDR3 is CASSLVGGLNTEAFF. CDR3 nucleotide sequence: TGCGCCAGCAGCTTGGTTGGGGGCCTGAACACTGAAGCTTTCTTT.

The genes are TRBV28 and TRBJ2-2; D not certain. Germline V CDR1 and CDR2: MDHEN, SYDVKM. Trimming pared 6 bases from V and 1 base from J, leaving 6 bases between. This CDR3 comprises 13 residues. As DNA, the CDR3 is TGTGCCAGCAGGGGCTGGAACACCGGGGAGCTGTTTTTT. Encoded protein: CASRGWNTGELFF.

This chain uses TRBV5-1 with TRBJ1-1, with a tentative D call TRBD1 (5 bases). V lost 1 base to trimming and J lost 7 bases, with 17 bases between them. Per the germline V gene, CDR1 is SGHRS and CDR2 is YFSETQ. The CDR3 consists of 15 residues. In DNA, the CDR3 is TGCGCCAGCAGCTTGATCCTAAGTGCGGGGCTTGAAGCTTTCTTT. Encoded protein: CASSLILSAGLEAFF.

The V and J genes are TRBV7-8 and TRBJ2-5, with a possible D match to TRBD2 (5 bases). V was trimmed by 1 base and J by 5 bases, leaving 8 bases between them. CDR1 is SGHVS and CDR2 is FQNEAQ in the germline V gene. The CDR3 extends over 13 amino acids. The CDR3: CASSLGTGETQYF. The DNA of the CDR3 is TGTGCCAGCAGCTTAGGGACGGGGGAGACCCAGTACTTC.